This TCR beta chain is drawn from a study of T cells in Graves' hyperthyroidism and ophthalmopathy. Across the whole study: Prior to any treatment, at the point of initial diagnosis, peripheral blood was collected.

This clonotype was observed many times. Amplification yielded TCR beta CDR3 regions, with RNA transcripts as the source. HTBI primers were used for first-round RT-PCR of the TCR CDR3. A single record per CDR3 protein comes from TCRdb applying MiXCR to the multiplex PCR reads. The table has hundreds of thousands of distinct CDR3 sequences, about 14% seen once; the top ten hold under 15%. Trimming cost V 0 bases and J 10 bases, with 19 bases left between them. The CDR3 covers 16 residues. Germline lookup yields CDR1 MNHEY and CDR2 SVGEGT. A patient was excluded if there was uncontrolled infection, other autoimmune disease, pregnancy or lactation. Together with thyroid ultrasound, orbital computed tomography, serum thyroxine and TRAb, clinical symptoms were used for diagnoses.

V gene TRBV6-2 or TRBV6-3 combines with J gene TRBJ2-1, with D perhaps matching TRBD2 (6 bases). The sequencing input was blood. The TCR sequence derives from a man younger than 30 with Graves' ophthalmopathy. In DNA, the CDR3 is TGTGCCAGCAGTTACTCGACGGAGGGCGCCCGACGGGAGCAGTTCTTC. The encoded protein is CASSYSTEGARREQFF.